The 8 T cell receptor beta chains in this list originate from one sample, sequenced in a study of CD4+ T cells in melanoma. Assay used: immunoSEQ multiplex PCR; TCRdb lists only in-frame clones, some missing. Of 20,000 to 25,000 clones listed, approximately 80% are singletons. The sequencing input was cells from a culture (not recorded whether cultured in vitro). These TCRs come from a human donor with melanoma.

The CDR3 DNA follows: TGTGCCAGCAGTTCCTTCTTACCCTCAACTGATACGCAGTATTTT. Translated: CASSSFLPSTDTQYF. The V call is TRBV6-5, the J call TRBJ2-3, with D uncertain. Trimming stripped 4 bases from V and 6 bases from J, with 17 bases between. From germline, CDR1 is MNHEY and CDR2 SVGAGI. The length of the CDR3 is 15 residues.

On this clone itself: The sample holds other DNA sequences that translate to the same CDR3. The rearrangement uses TRBV7-3 and TRBJ2-2; D remains unclear. The CDR3 has 13 residues. Trimming pared 0 bases from V and 7 bases from J, leaving 6 bases between. Germline CDR1 is SGHTA and CDR2 is FQGTGA. The CDR3 sequence is CASSLTGNGELFF. DNA of the CDR3: TGTGCCAGCAGCTTAACAGGGAACGGGGAGCTGTTTTTT.

V and J are TRBV7-3 and TRBJ1-1; 8 nucleotides line up with TRBD1. CDR3 size: 14 residues. Looked up from germline, CDR1 is SGHTA and CDR2 is FQGTGA. Trimming took 3 bases from V and 3 from J; bases not matched to a gene: 3. The CDR3 spells CASSLGQAHTEAFF. The CDR3 nucleotides are TGTGCCAGCAGCTTGGGACAGGCTCACACTGAAGCTTTCTTT.

The V gene is TRBV7-9, the J gene TRBJ1-2; D is unclear. The germline V gene has CDR1 SEHNR and CDR2 FQNEAQ (reference sequence). This CDR3 region has 13 residues. Trimming left V 2 bases short and J 2 bases short, with 6 bases between. The CDR3, as DNA: TGTGCCAGCAGCTTAAACGGAAACTATGGCTACACCTTC. Residues: CASSLNGNYGYTF. Variable domain in full (rest from reference TRBV7-9 and TRBJ1-2): DTGVSQNPRHKITKRGQNVTFRCDPISEHNRLYWYRQTLGQGPEFLTYFQNEAQLEKSRLLSDRFSAERPKGSFSTLEIQRTEQGDSAMYLCASSLNGNYGYTFGSGTRLTVV.

The chain couples TRBV10-2 to TRBJ1-4, with 9 nucleotides matching TRBD1. In germline, CDR1 is WSHSY, CDR2 SAAADI. The CDR3 is 15 amino acids. V lost 6 bases, J lost 8 bases, and 10 bases stayed unmatched. This chain's CDR3 is CASRPLQGAREKLFF. CDR3 DNA: TGCGCCAGCAGGCCTCTACAGGGGGCTCGGGAAAAACTGTTTTTT.

This rearrangement joins TRBV10-3 to TRBJ2-7; 8 positions agree with TRBD1. With V trimmed by 8 bases and J by 4 bases, 16 bases remained unmatched. The CDR3 is 16 amino acids. Germline lookup yields CDR1 ENHRY and CDR2 SYGVKD. The CDR3 nucleotides are TGTGCCATCCGTGGGGCTGGGGGACAGGCTGGGTACGAGCAGTACTTC. It specifies CAIRGAGGQAGYEQYF.

V and J are TRBV30 and TRBJ2-7; D is ambiguous. There are 15 residues in the CDR3. The V end was cut by 2 bases, the J end by 2 bases, with 16 bases between. Germline V lookup: CDR1 GTSNPN, CDR2 SVGIG (reference sequence). CDR3: CAWSRDRVWTYEQYF. CDR3 coding DNA: TGTGCCTGGAGTCGCGATAGAGTTTGGACCTACGAGCAGTACTTC.

This chain links TRBV30 with TRBJ2-2; TRBD2 might be the D (5 bases). The CDR3 loop spans 13 amino acids. Trimming stripped 0 bases from V and 5 bases from J, with 7 bases between. Germline CDR1 GTSNPN, CDR2 SVGIG (reference sequence). The CDR3 here is CAWSVPGTGELFF. CDR3 sequence (DNA): TGTGCCTGGAGTGTTCCGGGGACCGGGGAGCTGTTTTTT.